The clone carrying this TCR beta chain occurred many times. This entry is derived from a study of T-cell reconstitution after alpha-beta-depleted transplantation in children. Unique molecular identifiers were incorporated during preparation of the TCRbeta library. TCRdb passed the PCR reads through MiXCR, listing each CDR3 protein once. This table has 200,000 or so distinct CDR3 sequences, approximately 7% appearing once. The sequence was obtained from a boy aged 2 to 10 with acute lymphoblastic leukemia, due to receive a stem cell transplant. The source material was PBMCs, sampled before TCRalphabeta/CD19-depleted stem cell transplant.

The CDR3 sequence is CASSHISGGLSYEQYF. The DNA for the CDR3 is TGTGCCAGCAGCCACATTAGCGGGGGCCTATCCTACGAGCAGTACTTC. The rearrangement links TRBV28 to TRBJ2-7, with TRBD2 matching over 9 bases. With V trimmed by 6 bases and J by 1 base, 10 bases remained unmatched. In germline, CDR1 is MDHEN, CDR2 SYDVKM. There are 16 residues in the CDR3.